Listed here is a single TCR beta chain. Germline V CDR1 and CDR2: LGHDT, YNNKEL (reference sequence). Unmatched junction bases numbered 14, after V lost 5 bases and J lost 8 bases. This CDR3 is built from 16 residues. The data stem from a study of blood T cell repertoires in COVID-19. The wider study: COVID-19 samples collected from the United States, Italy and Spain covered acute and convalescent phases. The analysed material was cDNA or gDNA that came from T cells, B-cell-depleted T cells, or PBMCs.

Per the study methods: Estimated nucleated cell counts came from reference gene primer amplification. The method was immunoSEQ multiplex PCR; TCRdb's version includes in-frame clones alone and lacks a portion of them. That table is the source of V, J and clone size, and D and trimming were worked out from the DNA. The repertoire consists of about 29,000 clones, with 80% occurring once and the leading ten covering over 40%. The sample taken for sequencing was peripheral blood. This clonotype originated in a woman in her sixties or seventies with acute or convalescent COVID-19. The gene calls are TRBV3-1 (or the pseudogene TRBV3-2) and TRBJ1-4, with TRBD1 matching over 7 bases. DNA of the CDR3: TGTGCCAGCAGCGCCCGATCGACAGGGTTTGTCGAAAAACTGTTTTTT. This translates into CASSARSTGFVEKLFF.